The 31 T cell receptor beta chains below all came from one sample that was sequenced in a study of blood T cell repertoires in COVID-19 (dated by TCRdb to 2018 to 2021). Library preparation was by the immunoSEQ multiplex PCR assay. The source is immuneACCESS, and TCRdb retained only in-frame sequences with V and J called. Part of the clones is not carried over; for the studies checked, unresolved V genes explain less than half of this, and the remainder is unexplained. The sample records about 260,000 clones, approximately 82% of which are singletons. Under 2% of the sample comes from the top ten. The specimen was peripheral blood. All receptors derive from a woman aged 80 or older with acute or convalescent COVID-19.

The gene calls are TRBV11-2 and TRBJ1-4; possible D gene TRBD1, 6 bases. In germline, CDR1 is SGHAT, CDR2 FQNNGV. The CDR3 has 13 residues. The ends were cut back, 5 bases at V and 8 bases at J, with 12 bases in the middle. CDR3 protein: CASSPRTDEKLFF. CDR3 nucleotide sequence: TGTGCCAGCAGCCCGAGGACAGACGAAAAACTGTTTTTT.

The V and J genes are TRBV20-1 and TRBJ2-2; a possible D gene is TRBD1 (5 bases). Germline values: CDR1 DFQATT, CDR2 SNEGSKA (reference sequence). Trimming stripped 3 bases from V and 6 bases from J, with 11 bases between. This CDR3 contains 13 residues. The DNA for the CDR3 is TGCAGTGCTAGTAGGTGGGGCTCCGGGGAGCTGTTTTTT. It yields the protein CSASRWGSGELFF.

The chain has TRBV30 and TRBJ1-4; D call uncertain. CDR3 length: 11 residues. Germline V gene data show CDR1 as GTSNPN and CDR2 as SVGIG (reference sequence). Trimming took off 1 base at V and 6 bases at J, with 3 bases between the two ends. The CDR3 coding sequence is TGTGCCTGGAGTGCTGATGAAAAACTGTTTTTT. Protein: CAWSADEKLFF.

The rearrangement links TRBV6-1 to TRBJ1-1; TRBD1 is a possible D gene (6 bases). This CDR3 has 14 amino acids. Germline V gene lookup returns CDR1 MNHNS and CDR2 SASEGT. V lost 1 base, J lost 3 bases, and 9 bases lay in between. As DNA, the CDR3 is TGTGCCAGCAGTGAAGGGAACAGGGACACTGAAGCTTTCTTT. It is translated as CASSEGNRDTEAFF.

This chain connects TRBV7-2 to TRBJ1-1, with a weak D call TRBD1 (5 bases). Germline CDR1 SGHTA, CDR2 FQGNSA. This CDR3 is built from 15 residues. V was pared by 4 bases and J by 5 bases, with 17 bases between. As DNA, the CDR3 is TGTGCCAGCAGCTCTTCGTGGCAGGGAAGGACTGAAGCTTTCTTT. Translation: CASSSSWQGRTEAFF.

This clone was picked up one time. CDR3 sequence (DNA): TGCGCCAGCAGCCAAGAAAGGAAGGCAGGGGTGAACACTGAAGCTTTCTTT. Translation gives CASSQERKAGVNTEAFF. The rearrangement uses TRBV4-1 and TRBJ1-1, with D perhaps TRBD1 (6 bases). CDR3 length: 17 amino acids. V dropped 0 bases and J dropped 0 bases, with 14 bases sitting between them. CDR1 MGHRA and CDR2 YSYEKL come from the germline V gene.

The gene calls are TRBV27 and TRBJ2-2; TRBD2 aligns across 14 bases. From germline, CDR1 is MNHEY and CDR2 SMNVEV (reference sequence). The CDR3 is made up of 15 amino acids. Trimming at V came to 5 bases and at J to 7 bases, leaving 3 bases not matched to a gene. This CDR3 reads CASSGTSGRGGELFF. CDR3 nucleotide sequence: TGTGCCAGCAGTGGGACTAGCGGGAGAGGCGGGGAGCTGTTTTTT.

The gene calls are TRBV15 and TRBJ1-2; D might be TRBD1 (5 bases). V was shortened by 2 bases and J by 8 bases, with 33 bases between the two germline ends. Germline V gene data show CDR1 as LNHNV and CDR2 as YYDKDF (reference sequence). CDR3 length: 20 amino acids. CDR3 region: CATSRQGRRDSASMILGYTF. CDR3 DNA: TGTGCCACCAGCAGACAAGGGCGAAGGGACTCCGCTTCGATGATATTAGGCTACACCTTC.

This sequence joins TRBV19 and TRBJ2-7; 9 nucleotides align to TRBD1. The germline V gene encodes CDR1 LNHDA and CDR2 SQIVND (reference sequence). The CDR3 runs 18 residues. V lost 7 bases to trimming and J lost 4 bases; unmatched junction nucleotides: 20. CDR3 loop: CASTTRYPTPGQGYEQYF. The CDR3, as DNA: TGTGCCAGTACCACTCGATACCCCACCCCGGGACAGGGTTACGAGCAGTACTTC.

This rearrangement joins TRBV9 to TRBJ2-1; 8 nucleotides match TRBD1. The CDR3 runs to 15 residues. With V trimmed by 3 bases and J by 0 bases, 2 bases remained unmatched. Germline V gene data show CDR1 as SGDLS and CDR2 as YYNGEE. CDR3 in amino acids: CASSAGTGSYNEQFF. The CDR3 DNA sequence: TGTGCCAGCAGCGCCGGGACAGGCTCCTACAATGAGCAGTTCTTC.

A few counts support this clone. The chain joins TRBV3-1 (or the pseudogene TRBV3-2) to TRBJ2-3; no reliable D call. Per germline, CDR1 LGHDT and CDR2 YNNKEL (reference sequence). The CDR3 contains 16 residues. The V gene lost 4 bases and the J gene lost 0 bases, with 14 bases spanning the gap. The CDR3 reads CASSLHAGGSTDTQYF. Written as DNA, the CDR3 is TGTGCCAGCAGCCTCCACGCTGGCGGCAGCACAGATACGCAGTATTTT.

This chain connects TRBV5-6 to TRBJ2-1; 9 nucleotides align to TRBD2. The V gene's germline CDR1 is SGHDT and CDR2 YYEEEE. The CDR3 runs to 17 residues. The trim removed 4 bases at V and 2 bases at J, leaving 10 bases unmatched. Here the CDR3 reads CASSQPGGGRAYNEQFF. Here the CDR3 DNA reads TGTGCCAGCAGCCAGCCGGGTGGCGGGAGGGCCTACAATGAGCAGTTCTTC. Using reference TRBV5-6 and TRBJ2-1 for the parts outside the CDR3, the full variable domain is DAGVTQSPTHLIKTRGQQVTLRCSPKSGHDTVSWYQQALGQGPQFIFQYYEEEERQRGNFPDRFSGHQFPNYSSELNVNALLLGDSALYLCASSQPGGGRAYNEQFFGPGTRLTVL.

The CDR3 sequence: CATSLDSYEQYF. The CDR3 DNA sequence: TGTGCCACCAGCCTAGATTCCTACGAGCAGTACTTC. The chain employs TRBV15 and TRBJ2-7; D unresolved. In germline, CDR1 is LNHNV, CDR2 YYDKDF (reference sequence). V shed 5 bases and J shed 1 base, with 6 bases lying between them. The length of the CDR3 is 12 residues.

The rearrangement joins TRBV28 to TRBJ2-1; 8 bases match TRBD2. With V trimmed by 3 bases and J by 7 bases, 8 bases remained unmatched. CDR1 is MDHEN, CDR2 SYDVKM, per germline. The CDR3 contains 15 residues. The CDR3 DNA follows: TGTGCCAGCAGTTTCTTGAGCGGGAGTGCAAATGAGCAGTTCTTC. Translation gives CASSFLSGSANEQFF.

V gene TRBV4-1 combines with J gene TRBJ1-5; 10 bases align to TRBD1. The CDR3 is made up of 17 amino acids. The germline gives CDR1 MGHRA, CDR2 YSYEKL. After removal of 2 bases from V and 7 bases from J, the junction contained 11 bases not matched to a gene. The CDR3 DNA is TGCGCCAGCAGCCAAATTTTCCGGGACAGGGGAATCCAGCCCCAGCATTTT. Amino acids: CASSQIFRDRGIQPQHF.

The V and J genes are TRBV11-2 and TRBJ2-7; TRBD1 agrees at 10 bases. The J segment lost 0 bases and the V segment lost 5 bases, leaving 1 base of the junction unmatched. Per the germline V gene, CDR1 is SGHAT and CDR2 is FQNNGV. This CDR3 is 14 amino acids long. CDR3 in DNA: TGTGCCAGCAGCCGGGACAGGGGCTCCTACGAGCAGTACTTC. This translates into CASSRDRGSYEQYF.

The V and J genes are TRBV7-2 and TRBJ2-5; weak D call: TRBD1 (6 bases). Germline CDR1 SGHTA, CDR2 FQGNSA. There are 14 residues in the CDR3. Deletions cut 4 bases from V and 5 bases from J, with 14 bases between. The chain's CDR3 is CASSSQQGSETQYF. CDR3 coding DNA: TGTGCCAGCAGCTCCCAGCAGGGGTCGGAGACCCAGTACTTC. Supplemented by reference TRBV7-2 and TRBJ2-5, the full variable domain reads GAGVSQSPSNKVTEKGKDVELRCDPISGHTALYWYRQSLGQGLEFLIYFQGNSAPDKSGLPSDRFSAERTGGSVSTLTIQRTQQEDSAVYLCASSSQQGSETQYFGPGTRLLVL.

This clone was counted a few times. The rearrangement links TRBV5-1 to TRBJ1-4, with 7 bases lining up with TRBD1. V was pared by 0 bases and J by 8 bases, with 7 bases of the junction left unmatched. The CDR3 spans 15 residues. Germline V lookup: CDR1 SGHRS, CDR2 YFSETQ. The CDR3, as DNA: TGCGCCAGCAGCTTGGGACAGGGCCAAGGGGAAAAACTGTTTTTT. Residues: CASSLGQGQGEKLFF. Full variable domain (rest looked up from reference TRBV5-1 and TRBJ1-4): KAGVTQTPRYLIKTRGQQVTLSCSPISGHRSVSWYQQTPGQGLQFLFEYFSETQRNKGNFPGRFSGRQFSNSRSEMNVSTLELGDSALYLCASSLGQGQGEKLFFGSGTQLSVL.

The chain is built from TRBV5-6 and TRBJ1-2; 9 bases fit TRBD1. CDR3 length: 15 residues. The V and J ends lost 4 bases and 4 bases, in that order; junction bases with no gene match: 8. CDR1 is SGHDT and CDR2 is YYEEEE in the germline V gene. The CDR3 sequence is CASSEGQGGFYGYTF. The CDR3 DNA reads as TGTGCCAGCAGCGAGGGACAGGGTGGGTTCTATGGCTACACCTTC.

With respect to this clone: At one end, the junction sequence differs from germline, possibly due to a read error. The rearrangement joins TRBV7-3 to TRBJ2-2; D gene ambiguous. Germline CDR1 and CDR2: SGHTA and FQGTGA. CDR3 size: 16 residues. The CDR3 here is CASSLFPGTNTGELFF. CDR3 nucleotides: TGTGCCAGCAGCTTATTCCCGGGTACGAATACCGGGGAGCTGTTTTTT. Together with reference TRBV7-3 and TRBJ2-2, the CDR3 gives the full variable domain: GAGVSQTPSNKVTEKGKYVELRCDPISGHTALYWYRQSLGQGPEFLIYFQGTGAADDSGLPNDRFFAVRPEGSVSTLKIQRTERGDSAVYLCASSLFPGTNTGELFFGEGSRLTVL.

The chain couples TRBV7-6 to TRBJ1-2, with TRBD1 as a possible D gene (5 bases). This CDR3 is 16 amino acids long. The germline V gene encodes CDR1 SGHVS and CDR2 FNYEAQ. The V end lost 1 base, the J end lost 4 bases, and 16 bases lay between the germline ends. In nucleotides, the CDR3 is TGTGCCAGCAGCTTAGGTAGTTCCGAGACAGCCTATGGCTACACCTTC. Translated, it gives CASSLGSSETAYGYTF.

The V gene is TRBV5-1, the J gene TRBJ1-5, with 10 bases matching TRBD1. Unmatched junction bases numbered 7, after V lost 4 bases and J lost 9 bases. The CDR3 is 14 residues long. Germline values: CDR1 SGHRS, CDR2 YFSETQ. Written as DNA, the CDR3 is TGCGCCAGCAGCCCGACAGGGGGCGCGCGGCCCCAGCATTTT. This codes for CASSPTGGARPQHF.

The rearrangement joins TRBV5-1 to TRBJ1-6; TRBD1 aligns across 10 bases. The CDR3 has 16 amino acids. Trimming removed 3 bases from V and 3 bases from J; junction bases left unmatched: 3. Germline lookup yields CDR1 SGHRS and CDR2 YFSETQ. In DNA form, the CDR3 reads TGCGCCAGCAGCTCGGGGGACAGGGGCTATAATTCACCCCTCCACTTT. Translated: CASSSGDRGYNSPLHF.

This sequence joins TRBV28 and TRBJ1-5; 10 bases are shared with TRBD1. The germline CDR1 and CDR2 sequences are MDHEN and SYDVKM. The CDR3 covers 18 residues. V was clipped by 4 bases and J by 1 base; unmatched bases: 10. The CDR3 bases are TGTGCCAGCAGTTCTCCCGGGACAGGGGATAAAAGCAATCAGCCCCAGCATTTT. Translated: CASSSPGTGDKSNQPQHF.

This rearrangement joins TRBV5-6 to TRBJ1-1; 8 bases map to TRBD1. CDR3 length: 15 amino acids. The germline CDR1 and CDR2 sequences are SGHDT and YYEEEE. V lost 4 bases to trimming and J lost 7 bases; unmatched junction nucleotides: 12. This CDR3 is CASSPENTGGVEAFF. In DNA, the CDR3 is TGTGCCAGCAGCCCAGAAAACACAGGGGGGGTTGAAGCTTTCTTT.

J is TRBJ2-7 and V is TRBV28; possible D gene TRBD2, 7 bases. Trimming removed 5 bases at V and 5 bases at J, with 19 bases between. The CDR3 extends over 15 amino acids. CDR1 MDHEN and CDR2 SYDVKM come from the germline V gene. This CDR3 is CASSKFRGRAHEQYF. The DNA for the CDR3 is TGTGCCAGCAGTAAATTTAGGGGGAGGGCCCACGAGCAGTACTTC.

The chain links TRBV30 to TRBJ2-7; D unresolved. The CDR3 totals 11 residues. Looked up from germline, CDR1 is GTSNPN and CDR2 is SVGIG (reference sequence). V shed 5 bases and J shed 1 base, with 6 bases lying between them. The CDR3 here is CAWARSYEQYF. The CDR3 bases are TGTGCCTGGGCGAGATCCTACGAGCAGTACTTC.

V and J are TRBV7-6 and TRBJ2-3; 7 positions agree with TRBD1. Germline assignment: CDR1 SGHVS and CDR2 FNYEAQ. The CDR3 has 15 amino acids. V dropped 6 bases and J dropped 1; count of bases not matched to a gene: 7. The CDR3 spells CASRRGQPGTDTQYF. In DNA, the CDR3 is TGTGCCAGCAGACGGGGACAGCCTGGCACAGATACGCAGTATTTT.

The CDR3 region is CASSQSKGRQGSDGYTF. As DNA, the CDR3 is TGTGCCAGCAGCCAATCGAAGGGGAGACAGGGTAGTGATGGCTACACCTTC. The chain uses TRBV3-1 (or the pseudogene TRBV3-2) and TRBJ1-2, with 7 bases that match TRBD1. This CDR3 has 17 residues. V shed 2 bases and J 6 bases; nucleotides not matched to a gene: 15. The germline V gene has CDR1 LGHDT and CDR2 YNNKEL (reference sequence).

The gene calls are TRBV7-8 and TRBJ1-3; no clear D gene. V was cut by 0 bases and J by 4 bases, with 4 bases left in between. The CDR3 length is 13 residues. Germline CDR1 and CDR2: SGHVS and FQNEAQ. The CDR3 loop is CASSLAGGNTIYF. CDR3 DNA: TGTGCCAGCAGCTTAGCGGGCGGAAACACCATATATTTT. The complete variable domain, with remaining parts taken from reference TRBV7-8 and TRBJ1-3, reads GAGVSQSPRYKVAKRGQDVALRCDPISGHVSLFWYQQALGQGPEFLTYFQNEAQLDKSGLPSDRFFAERPEGSVSTLKIQRTQQEDSAVYLCASSLAGGNTIYFGEGSWLTVV.

As to this clone: Different DNA sequences within this sample yield the same CDR3. The J gene is TRBJ2-7, the V gene TRBV3-1 (or the pseudogene TRBV3-2); tentative D call: TRBD2 (5 bases). The CDR3 is 13 residues long. Germline CDR1 reads LGHDT; CDR2 reads YNNKEL (reference sequence). Trimming took 2 bases from V and 1 from J, leaving 6 bases between them. The CDR3 DNA sequence: TGTGCCAGCAGCCAAAGAGGGTCCTACGAGCAGTACTTC. Translated, it gives CASSQRGSYEQYF.